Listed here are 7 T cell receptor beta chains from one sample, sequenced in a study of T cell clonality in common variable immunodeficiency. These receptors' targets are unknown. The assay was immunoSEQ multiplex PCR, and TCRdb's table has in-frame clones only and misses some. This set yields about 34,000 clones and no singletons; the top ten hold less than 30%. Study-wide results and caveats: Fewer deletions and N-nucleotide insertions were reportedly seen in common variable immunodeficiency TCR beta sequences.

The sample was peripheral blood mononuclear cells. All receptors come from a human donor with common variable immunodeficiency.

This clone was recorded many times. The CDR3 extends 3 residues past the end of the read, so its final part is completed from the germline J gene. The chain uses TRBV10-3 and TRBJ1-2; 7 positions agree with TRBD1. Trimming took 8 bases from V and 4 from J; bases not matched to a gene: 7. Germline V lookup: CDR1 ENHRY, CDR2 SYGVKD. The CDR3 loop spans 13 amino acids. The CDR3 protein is CAIQDRAIYGYTF. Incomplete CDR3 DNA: TGTGCCATCCAAGACAGGGCCATCTATGGC.

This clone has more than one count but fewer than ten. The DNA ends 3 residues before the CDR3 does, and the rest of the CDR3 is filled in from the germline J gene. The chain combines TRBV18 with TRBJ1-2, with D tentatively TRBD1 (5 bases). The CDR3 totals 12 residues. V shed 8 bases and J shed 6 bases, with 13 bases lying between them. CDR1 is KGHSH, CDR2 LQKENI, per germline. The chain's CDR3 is CASKTEPDGYTF. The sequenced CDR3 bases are TGTGCCAGCAAGACAGAGCCTGATGGC.

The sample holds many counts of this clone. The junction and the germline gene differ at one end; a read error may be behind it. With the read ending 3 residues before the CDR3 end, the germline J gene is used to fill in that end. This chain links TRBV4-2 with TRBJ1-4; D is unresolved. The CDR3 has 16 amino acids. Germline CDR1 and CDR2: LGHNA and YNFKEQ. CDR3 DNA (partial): TGCGCCAGCAGCCAAGGTCCAGCAGGTACTAATGAAAAA. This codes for CASSQGPAGTNEK. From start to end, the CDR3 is CASSQGPAGTNEKLFF.

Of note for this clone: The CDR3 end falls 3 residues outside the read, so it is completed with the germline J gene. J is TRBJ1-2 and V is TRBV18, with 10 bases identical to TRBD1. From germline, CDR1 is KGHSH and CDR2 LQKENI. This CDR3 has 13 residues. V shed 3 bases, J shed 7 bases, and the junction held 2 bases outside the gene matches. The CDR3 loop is CASSPTGGGGYTF. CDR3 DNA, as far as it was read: TGTGCCAGCTCACCGACAGGGGGCGGTGGC. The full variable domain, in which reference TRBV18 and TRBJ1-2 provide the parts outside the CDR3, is NAGVMQNPRHLVRRRGQEARLRCSPMKGHSHVYWYRQLPEEGLKFMVYLQKENIIDESGMPKERFSAEFPKEGPSILRIQQVVRGDSAAYFCASSPTGGGGYTFGSGTRLTVV.

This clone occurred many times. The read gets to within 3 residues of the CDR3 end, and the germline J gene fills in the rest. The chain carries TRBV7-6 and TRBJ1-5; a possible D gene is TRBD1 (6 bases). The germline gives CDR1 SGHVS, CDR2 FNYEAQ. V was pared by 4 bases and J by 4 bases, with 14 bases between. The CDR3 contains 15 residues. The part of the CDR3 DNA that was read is TGTGCCAGCAGCTCGCAACAGGGCCAAAATCAGCCC. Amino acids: CASSSQQGQNQP. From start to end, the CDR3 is CASSSQQGQNQPQHF. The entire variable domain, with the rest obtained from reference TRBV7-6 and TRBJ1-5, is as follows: GAGVSQSPRYKVTKRGQDVALRCDPISGHVSLYWYRQALGQGPEFLTYFNYEAQQDKSGLPNDRFSAERPEGSISTLTIQRTEQRDSAMYRCASSSQQGQNQPQHFGDGTRLSIL.

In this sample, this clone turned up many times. The CDR3 DNA, read in part, is TGTGCCAGCAGCCCCGGGACAGGGGAGGGCTATGGC. It specifies CASSPGTGEGYG. The CDR3 in its entirety is CASSPGTGEGYGYTF. This chain connects TRBV14 to TRBJ1-2, with 10 bases identical to TRBD1. Coverage ceases 3 residues before the CDR3 finishes, and the germline J gene fills in the end. With 4 bases clipped from V and 4 bases from J, the junction kept 6 bases outside the gene matches. The CDR3 is 15 residues long. Germline V lookup: CDR1 SGHDN, CDR2 FVKESK. Drawing the rest from reference TRBV14 and TRBJ1-2, the complete variable domain is EAGVTQFPSHSVIEKGQTVTLRCDPISGHDNLYWYRRVMGKEIKFLLHFVKESKQDESGMPNNRFLAERTGGTYSTLKVQPAELEDSGVYFCASSPGTGEGYGYTFGSGTRLTVV.

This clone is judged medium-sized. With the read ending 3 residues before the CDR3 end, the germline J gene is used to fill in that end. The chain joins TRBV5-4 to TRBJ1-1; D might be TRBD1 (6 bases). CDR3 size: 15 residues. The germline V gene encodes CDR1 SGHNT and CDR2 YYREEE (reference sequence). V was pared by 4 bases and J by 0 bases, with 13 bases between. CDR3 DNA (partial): TGTGCCAGCAGCGGGGGACAACGGCTGAACACTGAA. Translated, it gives CASSGGQRLNTE. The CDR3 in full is CASSGGQRLNTEAFF.